This TCR beta chain was retrieved from a study of OX40 agonist ivuxolimab in advanced cancers. Repertoires were generated with immunoSEQ multiplex PCR, while TCRdb's copy carries only in-frame clones and drops some. Among 85,000 to 100,000 clones listed, around 92% were seen once. Collection of blood occurred at baseline, at cycle 4 day 1, and at cycle 7 day 1. The CDR3 length is 14 residues. Germline V lookup: CDR1 MRHNA, CDR2 SNTAGT. V shed 6 bases and J 3 bases; nucleotides not matched to a gene: 7. V gene TRBV6-4 combines with J gene TRBJ1-2; 7 bases are a match to TRBD1. This TCR was sampled from an adult with an advanced solid tumor such as melanoma, head and neck, liver or kidney cancer. The specimen comprised CD4+ or CD8+ T cells sorted from blood, sampled in a trial of the OX40 agonist ivuxolimab. The chain's CDR3 is CASSPTGMDYGYTF. CDR3 coding DNA: TGTGCCAGCAGCCCGACAGGGATGGACTATGGCTACACCTTC.